The 8 T cell receptor beta chains below all came from one sample that was sequenced in a study of blood T cell repertoires in COVID-19 (dated by TCRdb to between 2020 and 2021). The receptor library was made with the immunoSEQ multiplex PCR assay. TCRdb took this table from immuneACCESS and kept in-frame rearrangements with V and J called. Such tables lack part of the clones; where checked against another copy, unresolved V genes explain under half of the gap, and the rest is unexplained. The table for this sample lists over 130,000 clones; less than 90% of them were counted only once. The top ten constitute roughly 2.5% of the sample. The material sequenced was peripheral blood. The source is a human donor with COVID-19, enrolled during active disease. The donor label of this sample is uncertain.

The chain uses TRBV27 and TRBJ2-1, with 12 nucleotides matching TRBD2. Trimming removed 5 bases from V and 0 bases from J; junction bases left unmatched: 11. The CDR3 is 19 residues long. Germline loops: CDR1 MNHEY, CDR2 SMNVEV (reference sequence). The CDR3, as DNA: TGTGCCAGCAGTCCACTACTCTGGACTAGCGGGATCTCCTACAATGAGCAGTTCTTC. Translating gives CASSPLLWTSGISYNEQFF.

V usage is TRBV5-1 and J usage is TRBJ1-2; D may be TRBD1 (5 bases). Germline lookup yields CDR1 SGHRS and CDR2 YFSETQ. V dropped 4 bases and J dropped 2 bases, with 12 bases sitting between them. The CDR3 runs 14 residues. CDR3 bases: TGCGCCAGCAGCCCAGGATCAGGGAACTATGGCTACACCTTC. Its protein product is CASSPGSGNYGYTF.

The chain recombines TRBV7-9 with TRBJ2-5; D may be TRBD1 (6 bases). This CDR3 is 15 amino acids long. Per germline, CDR1 SEHNR and CDR2 FQNEAQ (reference sequence). V shed 5 bases and J shed 0 bases, with 13 bases lying between them. This CDR3 reads CASSLDGQYQETQYF. The CDR3 region has the DNA TGTGCCAGCAGCCTGGATGGACAGTACCAAGAGACCCAGTACTTC.

This clone was detected only a few times. The chain is built from TRBV12-3 or TRBV12-4 and TRBJ1-3; D is unresolved. The CDR3 consists of 11 residues. V was clipped by 5 bases and J by 6 bases, with 5 bases between them. DNA for the CDR3: TGTGCCAGCAGTCACTTAAACACCATATATTTT. Amino acid sequence: CASSHLNTIYF.

The rearrangement uses TRBV21-1 and TRBJ1-2; the table's D call TRBD1 went unverified against the DNA. TRBV21-1 is a pseudogene segment. The CDR3 sequence is 17 residues long. As DNA, the CDR3 is TGTGCCAGCAGCAAAGGGGACAATCCCCCCCCTAACTATGGCTACACCTTC. The encoded protein is CASSKGDNPPPNYGYTF.

This clone was seen once. The chain joins TRBV6-5 to TRBJ1-2; possible D gene TRBD1, 6 bases. The CDR3 loop spans 14 amino acids. Trimming removed 4 bases at V and 5 bases at J, with 14 bases between. From germline, CDR1 is MNHEY and CDR2 SVGAGI. The CDR3 nucleotides read TGTGCCAGCAGTTCGACAGGAGAGCCTTATGGCTACACCTTC. This codes for CASSSTGEPYGYTF.

This clone has only a few counts. The rearrangement links TRBV7-3 to TRBJ2-7; D possibly corresponds to TRBD1 (6 bases). This CDR3 is 13 amino acids long. Germline lookup yields CDR1 SGHTA and CDR2 FQGTGA. V was cut by 2 bases and J by 5 bases, with 10 bases left in between. CDR3 nucleotide sequence: TGTGCCAGCAGCTTAGGACAGTGGGACGAGCAGTACTTC. Amino acids: CASSLGQWDEQYF.

The chain is built from TRBV24-1 and TRBJ2-3; 11 bases align to TRBD1. CDR1 is KGHDR, CDR2 SFDVKD, per germline. The CDR3 loop spans 16 amino acids. Unmatched junction bases numbered 3, after V lost 2 bases and J lost 3 bases. Here the CDR3 reads CATSDSGTGGTDTQYF. In DNA form, the CDR3 reads TGTGCCACCAGTGATTCCGGGACAGGGGGAACAGATACGCAGTATTTT.